The clone carrying this T cell receptor (beta chain) has only a few counts. What it recognizes is unknown. Universal primer sites and UMIs were introduced during 5'RACE template-switching synthesis of TCR cDNA. A single record per CDR3 protein comes from TCRdb applying MiXCR to the 5' RACE reads. Seen here are 250,000 to 400,000 distinct CDR3 sequences, roughly 4% observed once, and the top ten hold roughly 24%. This record belongs to a study of T cells after yellow fever vaccination. Study-wide findings and caveats: Weaker, the secondary response peaked sooner, at day 5 versus 15. One caveat is that FACS-sorted repertoires could contain abundant clonotypes contaminating from the bulk population. A large majority of primary-vaccination clones showed up again after the booster (approximately 95% CD4, about 90% CD8).

Germline V gene data show CDR1 as SGHTA and CDR2 as FQGNSA. The CDR3 runs 13 residues. Trimming took 8 bases from V and 6 from J, leaving 15 bases between them. The sample consisted of PBMCs, taken 5 days after the yellow fever booster vaccination. This TCR came from a man between 18 and 35 years old who received the YFV17D yellow fever vaccine. The rearrangement links TRBV7-2 to TRBJ2-3; no clear D gene. This chain's CDR3 is CASEDGTADTQYF. CDR3 DNA sequence: TGTGCCAGCGAGGACGGAACGGCGGATACGCAGTATTTT.